These 16 T cell receptor beta chains originate from one sample sequenced in a study of early T cells in non-severe SARS-CoV-2 infection (dated by TCRdb to about 2021). Receptor libraries were prepared by 5' RACE. This sample was sequenced with a NextSeq 500. TCRdb ran its own pipeline on the public reads, namely fastp trimming at Q25 and MiXCR clone calling, and kept in-frame beta chains. Entries are consolidated by CDR3 protein sequence, retaining the most common genes and DNA. For this sample there are over 30,000 distinct CDR3 sequences; roughly 6% appear just once. The ten largest account for less than 10% of the sample. The sequenced material came from whole blood. These receptors were taken from an adult who was a healthcare worker with PCR-confirmed SARS-CoV-2 infection or an uninfected control (not recorded which).

This clonotype has ten or more counts. The rearrangement joins TRBV6-5 to TRBJ2-5; TRBD2 matches at 12 bases. The germline V gene has CDR1 MNHEY and CDR2 SVGAGI. V was clipped by 0 bases and J by 7 bases; unmatched bases: 6. The CDR3 has 16 residues. CDR3: CASSYSTSGGPRTQYF. The CDR3 coding sequence is TGTGCCAGCAGTTACTCGACTAGCGGGGGCCCAAGGACCCAGTACTTC.

The rearrangement joins TRBV16 to TRBJ1-2; weak D call: TRBD1 (5 bases). This CDR3 has 15 residues. Germline CDR1 and CDR2: KGHSY and FQNENV. Trimming shortened V by 4 bases and J by 0 bases, and 12 bases separated the two germline ends. DNA for the CDR3: TGTGCCAGCAGCCGCGACAGATCTACTAACTATGGCTACACCTTC. This encodes CASSRDRSTNYGYTF.

V usage is TRBV2 and J usage is TRBJ2-7; D not resolved. V gave up 7 bases and J gave up 3 bases, with 7 bases separating them. Germline V gene lookup returns CDR1 SNHLY and CDR2 FYNNEI. This CDR3 spans 11 amino acids. As DNA, the CDR3 is TGTGCCAGCAAGGTATACTACGAGCAGTACTTC. Translating it yields CASKVYYEQYF.

This clonotype was observed at least ten times. The chain links TRBV12-3 or TRBV12-4 to TRBJ2-7; D remains ambiguous. This CDR3 is built from 13 residues. Trimming removed 6 bases at V and 2 bases at J, with 11 bases between. CDR3 region: CASSPNLAYEQYF. The CDR3 coding sequence is TGTGCCAGCAGCCCTAATTTAGCCTACGAGCAGTACTTC.

Many counts were recorded for this clonotype. J is TRBJ2-1 and V is TRBV11-2, with 11 bases fitting TRBD2. The CDR3 has 15 residues. V was clipped by 4 bases and J by 6 bases; unmatched bases: 5. The germline gives CDR1 SGHAT, CDR2 FQNNGV. CDR3 loop: CASSYDSGGGNEQFF. Written as DNA, the CDR3 is TGTGCCAGCAGCTACGATAGCGGGGGGGGCAATGAGCAGTTCTTC.

This clonotype was seen many times. The chain recombines TRBV12-2 with TRBJ2-7; the DNA was not used to check the table's D call, TRBD1. TRBV12-2 is assigned pseudogene status. CDR3 length: 15 residues. The CDR3 region has the DNA TGTGCAAGTCGCATACGGGGGGGCAGGCCATCCGAGCAGTACTTC. The encoded protein is CASRIRGGRPSEQYF.

Regarding this clonotype: This may be a read error, as it is one base from a much larger clone. The chain joins TRBV20-1 to TRBJ1-6, with D uncertain. CDR1 DFQATT and CDR2 SNEGSKA come from the germline V gene (reference sequence). This CDR3 contains 16 residues. The V gene lost 0 bases and the J gene lost 3 bases, with 12 bases spanning the gap. The CDR3 DNA reads as TGCAGTGCTAGAGATAAACCGTTGAACTATAATTCACCCCTCCACTTT. Protein: CSARDKPLNYNSPLHF.

The chain uses TRBV7-7 and TRBJ2-1; TRBD1 is a possible D gene (5 bases). Trimming removed 2 bases from V and 2 bases from J, with 10 bases in between. Per germline, CDR1 SSHAT and CDR2 FNYEAQ (reference sequence). CDR3 length: 15 residues. CDR3: CASSLNQGTYNEQFF. The DNA of the CDR3 is TGTGCCAGCAGCTTAAACCAGGGCACCTACAATGAGCAGTTCTTC.

This clonotype was seen a few times. The CDR3 sequence is CAGSSGGAPNTGELFF. Written as DNA, the CDR3 is TGTGCCGGATCTAGCGGGGGGGCCCCGAACACCGGGGAGCTGTTTTTT. The chain uses TRBV28 and TRBJ2-2; 12 nucleotides align to TRBD2. Unmatched junction bases numbered 7, after V lost 11 bases and J lost 0 bases. CDR1 and CDR2 (germline): MDHEN, SYDVKM. CDR3 length equals 16 residues.

The genes are TRBV5-6 and TRBJ2-5; 11 nucleotides agree with TRBD1. This CDR3 is built from 15 residues. CDR1 is SGHDT and CDR2 is YYEEEE in the germline V gene. With 4 bases clipped from V and 4 bases from J, the junction kept 6 bases outside the gene matches. Written as DNA, the CDR3 is TGTGCCAGCAGCCGAGGGACAGGGGGAAGAGAGACCCAGTACTTC. Its translation: CASSRGTGGRETQYF.

The sample holds many counts of this clonotype. The CDR3 region has the DNA TGTGCCAGCAGCGGTAGCAGGGCGTCCTACGAGCAGTACTTC. It encodes CASSGSRASYEQYF. The chain carries TRBV7-2 and TRBJ2-7; tentative D call: TRBD1 (5 bases). Germline V CDR1 and CDR2: SGHTA, FQGNSA. V shed 5 bases and J shed 1 base, with 12 bases lying between them. The CDR3 is 14 residues long.

This clonotype appeared many times. The chain uses TRBV20-1 and TRBJ1-6; unclear D gene. CDR3 length: 17 residues. V lost 5 bases, J lost 6 bases, and 23 bases lay in between. CDR1 is DFQATT, CDR2 SNEGSKA, per germline (reference sequence). Written as DNA, the CDR3 is TGCAGTGCTTATGGCCCACCAGCAATCGGCGTTAATTCACCCCTCCACTTT. Amino acid sequence: CSAYGPPAIGVNSPLHF.

Ten or more counts support this clonotype. The rearrangement joins TRBV24-1 to TRBJ2-1; the D is unclear. The CDR3 loop spans 15 amino acids. The germline V and J ends were trimmed by 1 base and 8 bases, with 14 bases remaining between them. Looked up from germline, CDR1 is KGHDR and CDR2 is SFDVKD. The CDR3 loop is CATSDLDIDADEQFF. The CDR3 nucleotides are TGTGCCACCAGTGATTTAGATATAGATGCCGATGAGCAGTTCTTC.

This clonotype occurred once. The chain is built from TRBV20-1 and TRBJ1-2, with 8 bases identical to TRBD1. Germline assignment: CDR1 DFQATT and CDR2 SNEGSKA (reference sequence). The trim removed 0 bases at V and 3 bases at J, leaving 6 bases unmatched. This CDR3 has 15 residues. CDR3 sequence: CSARDTARGHYGYTF. CDR3 in DNA: TGCAGTGCTAGAGATACGGCCAGGGGGCACTATGGCTACACCTTC.

This clonotype was counted at least ten times. This chain uses TRBV30 with TRBJ1-1; D remains ambiguous. The CDR3 length is 15 residues. Per germline, CDR1 GTSNPN and CDR2 SVGIG (reference sequence). V dropped 1 base and J dropped 0 bases, with 12 bases sitting between them. CDR3 DNA sequence: TGTGCCTGGAGTGCATATAGTACTATGAACACTGAAGCTTTCTTT. Residues: CAWSAYSTMNTEAFF.

This clonotype was counted between two and nine times. This may arise from a read error, as a much more abundant clone is one base away. This CDR3 is missing its conserved last phenylalanine or tryptophan, likely due to a read error. The chain recombines TRBV7-8 with TRBJ2-1; D uncertain. The CDR3 runs to 11 residues. CDR1 and CDR2 (germline): SGHVS, FQNEAQ. The V gene lost 5 bases and the J gene lost 6 bases, with 5 bases spanning the gap. The CDR3 protein is CASSLTNEQFL. Here the CDR3 DNA reads TGTGCCAGCAGCCTGACCAATGAGCAGTTCCTC.